These 23 T cell receptor beta chains originate from one sample sequenced in a study of control samples from healthy donors and cancer patients (TCRdb year 2020). The library was made by the immunoSEQ multiplex PCR assay. This immuneACCESS table, as held by TCRdb, lists in-frame sequences with V and J called but not all clones. Of the missing ones, under half trace to an unresolved V gene in checked studies; the others have no known cause. Here the sample has 150,000 to 200,000 clones; around 88% occur a single time. The top ten hold approximately 1.6% of the sample. Sequenced input: blood. The source of these receptors is a man aged 18 to 30 in good health.

V gene TRBV5-5 combines with J gene TRBJ1-4, with D possibly being TRBD1 (6 bases). The V gene's germline CDR1 is SGHKS and CDR2 YYEKEE (reference sequence). V gave up 1 base and J gave up 4 bases, with 8 bases separating them. The CDR3 is made up of 14 amino acids. The CDR3 is CASSLSGDNEKLFF. DNA of the CDR3: TGTGCCAGCAGCTTGTCAGGGGATAATGAAAAACTGTTTTTT.

This clone was recorded a few times. The chain recombines TRBV3-1 (or the pseudogene TRBV3-2) with TRBJ1-1, with unresolved D. Germline-derived CDR1 and CDR2 are LGHDT and YNNKEL (reference sequence). The V and J ends lost 2 bases and 1 base respectively, with 5 bases between them. The CDR3 sequence is 13 residues long. The CDR3, as DNA: TGTGCCAGCAGCCAAATAAAGAACACTGAAGCTTTCTTT. Translation: CASSQIKNTEAFF.

The V gene is TRBV4-2, the J gene TRBJ2-5; D is undetermined. Germline values: CDR1 LGHNA, CDR2 YNFKEQ. V lost 1 base and J 2 bases, leaving 8 bases between the germline ends. This CDR3 contains 14 residues. CDR3 protein: CASSQGQRQETQYF. The CDR3 nucleotides read TGTGCCAGCAGCCAAGGACAAAGACAAGAGACCCAGTACTTC.

The rearrangement uses TRBV4-1 and TRBJ2-7, with 9 nucleotides matching TRBD2. Germline V lookup: CDR1 MGHRA, CDR2 YSYEKL. The junction had 6 bases not matched to a gene; V was cut back by 4 bases and J by 5 bases. CDR3 length: 14 amino acids. CDR3 amino acids: CASSPLAGGNEQYF. Here the CDR3 DNA reads TGCGCCAGCAGCCCTCTGGCGGGGGGGAACGAGCAGTACTTC.

The rearrangement uses TRBV6-5 and TRBJ1-4; D is uncertain. The CDR3 spans 14 residues. Trimming took off 0 bases at V and 5 bases at J, with 7 bases between the two ends. Germline V CDR1 and CDR2: MNHEY, SVGAGI. The CDR3 spells CASSYSQQNEKLFF. The CDR3 nucleotides are TGTGCCAGCAGTTACTCGCAACAAAATGAAAAACTGTTTTTT.

The chain has TRBV6-4 and TRBJ2-2; D is perhaps TRBD2 (5 bases). Germline CDR1 MRHNA, CDR2 SNTAGT. V was pared by 0 bases and J by 7 bases, with 9 bases between. The CDR3 has 14 amino acids. CDR3 protein: CASSDSEESGELFF. The CDR3 DNA is TGTGCCAGCAGTGACTCGGAGGAGAGCGGGGAGCTGTTTTTT.

The chain recombines TRBV25-1 with TRBJ2-7, with 9 bases that match TRBD1. CDR3 length: 13 residues. Germline CDR1 MGHDK, CDR2 SYGVNS. J was trimmed by 5 bases and V by 6 bases; bases with no gene match: 5. The CDR3, as DNA: TGTGCCAGCAGGGGGACAGGGAGGCACGAGCAGTACTTC. It translates to CASRGTGRHEQYF.

The rearrangement uses TRBV6-5 and TRBJ1-5; no firm D call. The CDR3 has 13 amino acids. Germline CDR1 is MNHEY and CDR2 is SVGAGI. V dropped 6 bases and J dropped 8 bases, with 14 bases sitting between them. CDR3 amino acids: CASSPDGYEPQHF. CDR3 sequence (DNA): TGTGCCAGCAGCCCGGACGGGTACGAGCCCCAGCATTTT.

The V call is TRBV19, the J call TRBJ1-2, with a possible D match to TRBD1 (6 bases). The length of the CDR3 is 14 residues. Germline values: CDR1 LNHDA, CDR2 SQIVND (reference sequence). V was shortened by 4 bases and J by 4 bases, with 13 bases between the two germline ends. Written as DNA, the CDR3 is TGTGCCAGTAGTAATGACAGGATCTCCTATGGCTACACCTTC. This sequence encodes CASSNDRISYGYTF.

There are a few counts of this clone. The chain combines TRBV2 with TRBJ2-7; 13 bases agree with TRBD2. V trimming: 7 bases; J trimming: 3 bases; junction bases outside the gene matches: 12. Germline V gene lookup returns CDR1 SNHLY and CDR2 FYNNEI. CDR3 length: 17 residues. For the CDR3, the DNA is TGTGCCAGCAAGCGGGGACTAGCGGGGAATAGGGTCTACGAGCAGTACTTC. This encodes CASKRGLAGNRVYEQYF. The variable domain in full, completed from reference TRBV2 and TRBJ2-7, reads EPEVTQTPSHQVTQMGQEVILRCVPISNHLYFYWYRQILGQKVEFLVSFYNNEISEKSEIFDDQFSVERPDGSNFTLKIRSTKLEDSAMYFCASKRGLAGNRVYEQYFGPGTRLTVT.

This chain uses TRBV2 with TRBJ2-3, with 12 bases fitting TRBD2. The ends lost 5 bases at V and 0 bases at J; junction bases unmatched: 6. The CDR3 covers 17 residues. Germline loops: CDR1 SNHLY, CDR2 FYNNEI. The CDR3 loop reads CASSFGTSGYSTDTQYF. The CDR3 DNA follows: TGTGCCAGCAGTTTCGGGACTAGCGGGTATAGCACAGATACGCAGTATTTT.

V is TRBV28 and J is TRBJ1-4; the D gene is possibly TRBD1 (5 bases). The V and J ends lost 4 bases and 2 bases respectively, with 11 bases between them. The germline V gene has CDR1 MDHEN and CDR2 SYDVKM. The CDR3 runs 15 residues. The DNA for the CDR3 is TGTGCCAGCAGTTCCCCAGGGACTACTAATGAAAAACTGTTTTTT. This encodes CASSSPGTTNEKLFF. Full variable domain (rest looked up from reference TRBV28 and TRBJ1-4): DVKVTQSSRYLVKRTGEKVFLECVQDMDHENMFWYRQDPGLGLRLIYFSYDVKMKEKGDIPEGYSVSREKKERFSLILESASTNQTSMYLCASSSPGTTNEKLFFGSGTQLSVL.

The CDR3 nucleotides are TGTGCCAGCACCTCACTACCGGGACAACCCAACACCGGGGAGCTGTTTTTT. Its protein product is CASTSLPGQPNTGELFF. The V call is TRBV7-6, the J call TRBJ2-2; D may be TRBD1 (6 bases). Germline CDR1 reads SGHVS; CDR2 reads FNYEAQ. V was shortened by 7 bases and J by 2 bases, with 20 bases between the two germline ends. The CDR3 is 17 residues long.

This sequence joins TRBV4-2 and TRBJ1-1; 7 nucleotides align to TRBD1. The V and J ends lost 3 bases and 0 bases, in that order; junction bases with no gene match: 1. CDR3 length: 14 amino acids. Germline-derived CDR1 and CDR2 are LGHNA and YNFKEQ. CDR3 DNA: TGTGCCAGCAGCCACAGGGGGGTGAACACTGAAGCTTTCTTT. It is translated as CASSHRGVNTEAFF.

This rearrangement joins TRBV28 to TRBJ2-7; 7 nucleotides line up with TRBD1. V trimming: 5 bases; J trimming: 3 bases; junction bases outside the gene matches: 7. The CDR3 sequence is 14 residues long. Germline V gives CDR1 MDHEN, CDR2 SYDVKM. In DNA form, the CDR3 reads TGTGCCAGCAGTGACCGGGACAGTTACTACGAGCAGTACTTC. Encoded protein: CASSDRDSYYEQYF.

The CDR3 region has the DNA TGTGCCAGCAGCTTAAGCACCCAGGGCACAGATACGCAGTATTTT. It encodes CASSLSTQGTDTQYF. The V gene is TRBV7-3, the J gene TRBJ2-3, with D unresolved. The CDR3 consists of 15 residues. Germline V gene lookup returns CDR1 SGHTA and CDR2 FQGTGA. V was trimmed by 1 base and J by 1 base, leaving 9 bases between them.

The chain combines TRBV30 with TRBJ1-5; no definite D call. The CDR3 is 15 residues long. Deletions cut 2 bases from V and 3 bases from J, with 14 bases between. Germline V gene data show CDR1 as GTSNPN and CDR2 as SVGIG (reference sequence). This chain's CDR3 is CAWSTQTVNNQPQHF. Written as DNA, the CDR3 is TGTGCCTGGAGTACCCAGACGGTGAACAATCAGCCCCAGCATTTT.

This clone was detected only once. The chain employs TRBV11-1 and TRBJ1-1; D gene unclear. There are 14 residues in the CDR3. V was clipped by 5 bases and J by 0 bases, with 10 bases between them. Germline CDR1 and CDR2: SGHAT and FQDESV (reference sequence). CDR3 loop: CASSTGVMNTEAFF. CDR3 coding DNA: TGTGCCAGCAGCACCGGGGTGATGAACACTGAAGCTTTCTTT.

The chain is built from TRBV6-5 and TRBJ2-7; D perhaps matches TRBD1 (6 bases). Germline CDR1 is MNHEY and CDR2 is SVGAGI. CDR3 length equals 14 residues. Trimming left V 5 bases short and J 4 bases short, with 15 bases between. The CDR3 protein is CASSRVQGSYEQYF. As DNA, the CDR3 is TGTGCCAGCAGTAGGGTACAGGGAAGTTACGAGCAGTACTTC.

This clone was found a few times. The J gene is TRBJ1-6, the V gene TRBV6-5, with D possibly being TRBD1 (6 bases). Germline V gene data show CDR1 as MNHEY and CDR2 as SVGAGI. This CDR3 has 15 amino acids. V lost 4 bases, J lost 8 bases, and 15 bases lay in between. DNA of the CDR3: TGTGCCAGCAGTTCAATCAGGGGCATTGATTCACCCCTCCACTTT. This gives the protein CASSSIRGIDSPLHF.

The rearrangement links TRBV21-1 to TRBJ2-2; no check of the table's D call, TRBD2, against the DNA was made. TRBV21-1 is an annotated pseudogene. This CDR3 spans 14 amino acids. In nucleotides, the CDR3 is TGTGCCAGCAGCAAAAGAGATGACACCGGGGAGCTGTTTTTT. This translates into CASSKRDDTGELFF.

The rearrangement uses TRBV3-1 (or the pseudogene TRBV3-2) and TRBJ2-7; the D is unclear. Trimming took 1 base from V and 0 from J, leaving 7 bases between them. Germline values: CDR1 LGHDT, CDR2 YNNKEL (reference sequence). CDR3 length equals 14 residues. The CDR3 spells CASSQGGNSYEQYF. CDR3 coding DNA: TGTGCCAGCAGCCAAGGCGGAAACTCCTACGAGCAGTACTTC.

The chain is built from TRBV29-1 and TRBJ1-3; D is undetermined. The CDR3 covers 13 residues. The germline gives CDR1 SQVTM, CDR2 ANQGSEA. V dropped 3 bases and J dropped 1 base, with 7 bases sitting between them. The CDR3 nucleotides read TGCAGCGTTGAGGTGGGATCTGGAAACACCATATATTTT. It specifies CSVEVGSGNTIYF. Full variable domain (missing parts from reference TRBV29-1 and TRBJ1-3): SAVISQKPSRDICQRGTSLTIQCQVDSQVTMMFWYRQQPGQSLTLIATANQGSEATYESGFVIDKFPISRPNLTFSTLTVSNMSPEDSSIYLCSVEVGSGNTIYFGEGSWLTVV.